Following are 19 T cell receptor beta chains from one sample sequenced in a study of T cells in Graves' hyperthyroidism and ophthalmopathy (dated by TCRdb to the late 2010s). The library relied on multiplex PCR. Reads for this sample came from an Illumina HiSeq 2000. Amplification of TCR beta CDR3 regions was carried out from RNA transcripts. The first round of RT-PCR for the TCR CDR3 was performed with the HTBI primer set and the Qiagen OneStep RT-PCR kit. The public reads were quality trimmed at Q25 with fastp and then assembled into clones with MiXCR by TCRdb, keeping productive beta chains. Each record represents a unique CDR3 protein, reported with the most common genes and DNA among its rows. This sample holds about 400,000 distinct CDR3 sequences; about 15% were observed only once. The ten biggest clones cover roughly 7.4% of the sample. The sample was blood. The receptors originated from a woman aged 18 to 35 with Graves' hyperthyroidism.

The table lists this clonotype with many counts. CDR3 in DNA: TGCAGTGCCCTTAGCGGGGAGAGCTCCTACGAGCAGTACTTC. Protein: CSALSGESSYEQYF. This sequence joins TRBV20-1 and TRBJ2-7; 8 bases map to TRBD2. The CDR3 is made up of 14 amino acids. Germline V gene data show CDR1 as DFQATT and CDR2 as SNEGSKA (reference sequence). V was clipped by 6 bases and J by 0 bases; unmatched bases: 7.

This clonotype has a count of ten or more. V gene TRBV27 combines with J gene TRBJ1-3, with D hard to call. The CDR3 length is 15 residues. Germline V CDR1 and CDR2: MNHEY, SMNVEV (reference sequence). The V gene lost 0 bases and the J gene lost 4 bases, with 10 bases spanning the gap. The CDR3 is CASSLSLVAGNTIYF. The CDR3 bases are TGTGCCAGCAGTTTATCGCTGGTAGCGGGAAACACCATATATTTT.

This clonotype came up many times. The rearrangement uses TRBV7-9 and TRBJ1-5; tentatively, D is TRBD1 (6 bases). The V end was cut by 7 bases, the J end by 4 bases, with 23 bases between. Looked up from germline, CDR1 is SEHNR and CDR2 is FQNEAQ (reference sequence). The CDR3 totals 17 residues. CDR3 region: CASTKSQGPARNQPQHF. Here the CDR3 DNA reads TGTGCCAGCACCAAGTCGCAGGGGCCCGCGAGAAATCAGCCCCAGCATTTT.

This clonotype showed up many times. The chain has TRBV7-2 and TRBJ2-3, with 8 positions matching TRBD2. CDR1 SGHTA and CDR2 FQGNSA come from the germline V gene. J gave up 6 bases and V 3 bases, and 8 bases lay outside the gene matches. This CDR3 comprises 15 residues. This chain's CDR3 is CASSLFLAGRDTQYF. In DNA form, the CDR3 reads TGTGCCAGCAGCTTGTTTCTAGCGGGTAGGGATACGCAGTATTTT.

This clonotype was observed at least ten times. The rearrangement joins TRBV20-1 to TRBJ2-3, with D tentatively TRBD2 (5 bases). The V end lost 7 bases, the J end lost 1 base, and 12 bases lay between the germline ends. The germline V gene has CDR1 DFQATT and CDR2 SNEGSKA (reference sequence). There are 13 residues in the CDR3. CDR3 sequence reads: CSVPVGGTDTQYF. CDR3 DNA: TGCAGTGTCCCGGTGGGAGGCACAGATACGCAGTATTTT.

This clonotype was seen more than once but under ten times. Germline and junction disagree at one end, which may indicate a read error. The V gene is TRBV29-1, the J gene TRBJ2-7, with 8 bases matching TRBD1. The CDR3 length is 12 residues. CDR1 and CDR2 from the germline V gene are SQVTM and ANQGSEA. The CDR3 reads CGVPQGADEQYF. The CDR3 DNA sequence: TGCGGCGTTCCTCAGGGGGCCGACGAGCAGTACTTC.

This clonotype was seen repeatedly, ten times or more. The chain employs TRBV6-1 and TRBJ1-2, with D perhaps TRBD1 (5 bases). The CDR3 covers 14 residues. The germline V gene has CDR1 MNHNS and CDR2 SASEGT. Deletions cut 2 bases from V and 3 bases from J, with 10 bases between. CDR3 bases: TGTGCCAGCAGTGAACCCCAGGGTGACTATGGCTACACCTTC. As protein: CASSEPQGDYGYTF.

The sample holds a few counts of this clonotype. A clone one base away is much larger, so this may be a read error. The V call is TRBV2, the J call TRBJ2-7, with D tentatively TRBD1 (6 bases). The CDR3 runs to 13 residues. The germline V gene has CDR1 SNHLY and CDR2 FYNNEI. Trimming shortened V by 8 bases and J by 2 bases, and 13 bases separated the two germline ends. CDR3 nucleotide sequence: TGTGCCAGCGGTGGACAGATCCCCTACGAGCAGTACTTC. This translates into CASGGQIPYEQYF.

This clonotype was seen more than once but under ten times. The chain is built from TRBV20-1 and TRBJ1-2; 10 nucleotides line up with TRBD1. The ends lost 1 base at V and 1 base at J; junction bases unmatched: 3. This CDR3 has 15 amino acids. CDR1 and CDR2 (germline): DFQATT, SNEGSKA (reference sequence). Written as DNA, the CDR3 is TGCAGTGCTAGAGCCGGGACAGGGGTTAACTATGGCTACACCTTC. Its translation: CSARAGTGVNYGYTF.

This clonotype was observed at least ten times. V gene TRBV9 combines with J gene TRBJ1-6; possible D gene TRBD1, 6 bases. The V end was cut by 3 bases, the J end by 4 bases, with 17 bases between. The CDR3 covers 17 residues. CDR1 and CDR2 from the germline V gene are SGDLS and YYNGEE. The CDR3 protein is CASSASAGQGYNSPLHF. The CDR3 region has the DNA TGTGCCAGCAGCGCGAGTGCAGGCCAGGGGTATAATTCACCCCTCCACTTT.

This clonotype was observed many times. The chain's CDR3 is CASSFPPGSTDTQYF. CDR3 coding DNA: TGCGCCAGCAGCTTCCCGCCGGGAAGCACAGATACGCAGTATTTT. This chain connects TRBV5-1 to TRBJ2-3; weak D call: TRBD2 (5 bases). Germline V gene lookup returns CDR1 SGHRS and CDR2 YFSETQ. This CDR3 region has 15 residues. Trimming pared 2 bases from V and 0 bases from J, leaving 10 bases between. Combining the CDR3 with reference TRBV5-1 and TRBJ2-3 gives the whole variable domain KAGVTQTPRYLIKTRGQQVTLSCSPISGHRSVSWYQQTPGQGLQFLFEYFSETQRNKGNFPGRFSGRQFSNSRSEMNVSTLELGDSALYLCASSFPPGSTDTQYFGPGTRLTVL.

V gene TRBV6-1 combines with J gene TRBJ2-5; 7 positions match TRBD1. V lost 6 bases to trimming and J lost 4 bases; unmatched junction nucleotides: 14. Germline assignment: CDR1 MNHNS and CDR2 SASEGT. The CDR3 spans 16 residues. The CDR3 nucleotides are TGTGCCAGCAGCCGTGCAGTAGGGGGCGAGGGAGAGACCCAGTACTTC. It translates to CASSRAVGGEGETQYF.

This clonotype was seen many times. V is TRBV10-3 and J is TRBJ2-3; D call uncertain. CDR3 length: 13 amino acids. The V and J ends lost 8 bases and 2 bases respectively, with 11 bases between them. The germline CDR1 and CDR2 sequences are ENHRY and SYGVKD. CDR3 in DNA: TGTGCCATCCGCCTCCTGGACACAGATACGCAGTATTTT. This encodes CAIRLLDTDTQYF.

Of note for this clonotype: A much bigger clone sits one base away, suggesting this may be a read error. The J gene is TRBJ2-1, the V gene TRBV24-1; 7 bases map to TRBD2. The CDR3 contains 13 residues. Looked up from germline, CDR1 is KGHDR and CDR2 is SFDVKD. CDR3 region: CATSVLAAGETFF. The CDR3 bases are TGTGCCACCAGTGTTTTGGCGGCGGGAGAAACGTTCTTC.

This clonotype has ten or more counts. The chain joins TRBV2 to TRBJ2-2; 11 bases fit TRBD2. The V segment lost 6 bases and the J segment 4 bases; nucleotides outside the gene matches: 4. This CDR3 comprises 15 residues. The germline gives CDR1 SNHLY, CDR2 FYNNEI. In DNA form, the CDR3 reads TGTGCCAGCAGCACTAGCGGGAGTCCCACCGGGGAGCTGTTTTTT. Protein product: CASSTSGSPTGELFF. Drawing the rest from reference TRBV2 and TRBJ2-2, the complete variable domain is EPEVTQTPSHQVTQMGQEVILRCVPISNHLYFYWYRQILGQKVEFLVSFYNNEISEKSEIFDDQFSVERPDGSNFTLKIRSTKLEDSAMYFCASSTSGSPTGELFFGEGSRLTVL.

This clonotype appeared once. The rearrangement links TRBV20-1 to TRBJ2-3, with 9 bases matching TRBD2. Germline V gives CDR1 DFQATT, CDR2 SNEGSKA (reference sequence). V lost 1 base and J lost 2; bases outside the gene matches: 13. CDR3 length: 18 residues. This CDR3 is CSARARGRLADFTDTQYF. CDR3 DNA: TGCAGTGCTAGAGCCCGGGGAAGACTAGCGGATTTCACAGATACGCAGTATTTT.

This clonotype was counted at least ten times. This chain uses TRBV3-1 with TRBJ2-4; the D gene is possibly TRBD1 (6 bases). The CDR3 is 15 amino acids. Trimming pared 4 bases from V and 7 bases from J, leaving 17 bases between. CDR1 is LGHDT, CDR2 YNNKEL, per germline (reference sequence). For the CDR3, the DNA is TGTGCCAGCAGCCTACAGGGAGTAGGTTTGAACATTCAGTACTTC. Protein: CASSLQGVGLNIQYF.

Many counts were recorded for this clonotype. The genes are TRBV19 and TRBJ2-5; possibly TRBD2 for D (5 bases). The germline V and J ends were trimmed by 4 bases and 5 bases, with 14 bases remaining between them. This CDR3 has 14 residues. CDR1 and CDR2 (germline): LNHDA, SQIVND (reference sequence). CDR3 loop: CASSTTGGYETQYF. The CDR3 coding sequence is TGTGCCAGTAGTACGACTGGCGGGTACGAGACCCAGTACTTC.

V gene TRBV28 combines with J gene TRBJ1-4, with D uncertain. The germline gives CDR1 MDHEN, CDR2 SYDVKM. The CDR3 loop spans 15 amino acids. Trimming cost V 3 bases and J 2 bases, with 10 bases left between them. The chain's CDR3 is CASSFSYGTNEKLFF. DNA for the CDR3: TGTGCCAGCAGTTTTTCCTATGGGACTAATGAAAAACTGTTTTTT. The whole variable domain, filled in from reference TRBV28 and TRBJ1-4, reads DVKVTQSSRYLVKRTGEKVFLECVQDMDHENMFWYRQDPGLGLRLIYFSYDVKMKEKGDIPEGYSVSREKKERFSLILESASTNQTSMYLCASSFSYGTNEKLFFGSGTQLSVL.